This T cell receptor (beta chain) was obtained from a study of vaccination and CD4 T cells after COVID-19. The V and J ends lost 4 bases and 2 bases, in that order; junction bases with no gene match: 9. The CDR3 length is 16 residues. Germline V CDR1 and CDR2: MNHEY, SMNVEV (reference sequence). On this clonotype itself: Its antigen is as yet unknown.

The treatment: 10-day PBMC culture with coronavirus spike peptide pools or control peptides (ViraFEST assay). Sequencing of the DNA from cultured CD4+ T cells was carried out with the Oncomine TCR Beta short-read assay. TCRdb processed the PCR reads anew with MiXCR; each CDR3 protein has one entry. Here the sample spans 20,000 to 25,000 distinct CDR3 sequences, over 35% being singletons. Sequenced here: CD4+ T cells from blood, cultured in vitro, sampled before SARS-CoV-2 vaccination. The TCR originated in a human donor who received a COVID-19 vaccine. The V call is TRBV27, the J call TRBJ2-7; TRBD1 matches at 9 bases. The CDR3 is CASSSSGQGSPYEQYF. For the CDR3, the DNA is TGTGCCAGCAGTTCCAGTGGACAGGGGAGTCCCTACGAGCAGTACTTC.